Shown below are 3 T cell receptor beta chains from a single sample sequenced in a study of identical twins. TCRdb independently ran MiXCR on the 5' RACE reads; one entry per CDR3 protein. There are approximately 890,000 distinct CDR3 sequences in the sample; 9% to 15% occur only once, and about 1.6% lies in the top ten. These records were also assigned to another study, of yellow fever vaccine responses in identical twins.

Sequencing used PBMCs. The receptors shown here come from a woman in her late teens or twenties in good health.

V and J are TRBV11-1 and TRBJ2-6; TRBD1 is a possible D gene (6 bases). CDR3 length: 17 amino acids. Germline V gene sequence: CDR1 SGHAT, CDR2 FQDESV (reference sequence). V shed 2 bases and J shed 2 bases, with 13 bases lying between them. The CDR3 sequence is CASSLQGTITGANVLTF. CDR3 DNA sequence: TGTGCCAGCAGCTTACAGGGGACAATTACTGGGGCCAACGTCCTGACTTTC.

This clonotype was counted between two and nine times. The chain carries TRBV28 and TRBJ2-7; 10 bases align to TRBD1. The V segment lost 8 bases and the J segment 3 bases; nucleotides outside the gene matches: 7. In germline, CDR1 is MDHEN, CDR2 SYDVKM. CDR3 length: 14 amino acids. The CDR3 loop is CASRRTGGSYEQYV. The DNA for the CDR3 is TGTGCCAGCCGACGGACAGGGGGTAGCTACGAGCAGTACGTC.

J is TRBJ2-3 and V is TRBV18; 8 positions match TRBD1. This CDR3 has 17 residues. Per germline, CDR1 KGHSH and CDR2 LQKENI. Trimming took 3 bases from V and 4 from J; bases not matched to a gene: 12. Written as DNA, the CDR3 is TGTGCCAGCTCACCGGCAGGGGGCGCCTGGAGCGCAGATACGCAGTATTTT. It codes for CASSPAGGAWSADTQYF.